This T cell receptor (beta chain) was sequenced for a study of T cell responses to AZD1222 COVID-19 vaccine. Findings and limits, study-wide: Repertoires were collected only later (after the peak T cell response had occurred).

Turning to this clone: What it binds is unknown.

Germline CDR1 and CDR2: LNHDA and SQIVND (reference sequence). V lost 3 bases and J 3 bases, leaving 4 bases between the germline ends. This CDR3 has 12 residues. Assay: immunoSEQ multiplex PCR; the TCRdb copy retains only in-frame clones and omits some. The sample includes some 80,000 clones, roughly 82% of them seen just once. The chain links TRBV19 to TRBJ2-3, with D uncertain. The sequence was obtained from an adult in good health. The starting material was peripheral blood, obtained on day 0 of AZD1222 vaccination. The CDR3 bases are TGTGCCAGTAGTATCGGGACAGATACGCAGTATTTT. Protein product: CASSIGTDTQYF.